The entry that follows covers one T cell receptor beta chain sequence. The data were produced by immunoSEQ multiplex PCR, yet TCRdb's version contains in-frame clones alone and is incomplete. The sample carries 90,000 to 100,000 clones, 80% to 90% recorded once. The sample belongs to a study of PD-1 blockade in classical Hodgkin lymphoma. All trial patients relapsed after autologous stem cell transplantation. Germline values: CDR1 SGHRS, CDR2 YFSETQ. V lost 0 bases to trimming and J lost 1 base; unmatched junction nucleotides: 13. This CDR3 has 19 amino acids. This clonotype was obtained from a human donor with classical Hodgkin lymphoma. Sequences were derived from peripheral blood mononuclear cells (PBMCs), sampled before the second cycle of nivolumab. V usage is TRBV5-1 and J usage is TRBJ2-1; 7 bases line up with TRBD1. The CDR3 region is CASSLGTGQRLRSYNEQFF. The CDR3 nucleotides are TGCGCCAGCAGCTTGGGGACAGGACAAAGGCTTAGGTCCTACAATGAGCAGTTCTTC.